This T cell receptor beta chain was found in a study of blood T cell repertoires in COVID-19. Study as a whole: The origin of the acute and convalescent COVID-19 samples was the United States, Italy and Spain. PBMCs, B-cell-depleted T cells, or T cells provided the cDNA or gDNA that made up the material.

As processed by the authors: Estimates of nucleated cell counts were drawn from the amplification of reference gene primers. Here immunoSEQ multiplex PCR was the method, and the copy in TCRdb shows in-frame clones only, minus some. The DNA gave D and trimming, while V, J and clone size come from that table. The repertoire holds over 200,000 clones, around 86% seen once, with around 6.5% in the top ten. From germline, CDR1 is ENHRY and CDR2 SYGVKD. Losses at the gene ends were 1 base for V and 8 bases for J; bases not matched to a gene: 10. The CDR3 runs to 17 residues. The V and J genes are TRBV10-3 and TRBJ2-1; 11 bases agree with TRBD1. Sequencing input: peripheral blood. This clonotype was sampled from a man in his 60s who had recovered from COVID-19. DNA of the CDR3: TGTGCCATCAGTGAGTTGTTAACCGGGACAGGGGGTTATGAGCAGTTCTTC. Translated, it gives CAISELLTGTGGYEQFF.